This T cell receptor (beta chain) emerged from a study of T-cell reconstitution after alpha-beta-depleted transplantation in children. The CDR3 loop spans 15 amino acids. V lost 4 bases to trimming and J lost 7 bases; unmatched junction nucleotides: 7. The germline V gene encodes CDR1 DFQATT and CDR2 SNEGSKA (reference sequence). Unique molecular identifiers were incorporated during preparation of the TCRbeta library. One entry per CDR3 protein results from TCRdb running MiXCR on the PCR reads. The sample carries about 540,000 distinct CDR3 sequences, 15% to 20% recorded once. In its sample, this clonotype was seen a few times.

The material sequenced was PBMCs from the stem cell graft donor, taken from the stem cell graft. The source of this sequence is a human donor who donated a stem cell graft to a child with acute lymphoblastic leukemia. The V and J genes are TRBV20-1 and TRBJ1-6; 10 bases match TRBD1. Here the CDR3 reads CSATSGTGDNSPLHF. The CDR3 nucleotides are TGCAGTGCTACTTCCGGGACAGGGGACAATTCACCCCTCCACTTT.